The following is a T cell receptor beta chain sequence with its context. This clone was counted between two and nine times. What this receptor recognizes is not known. No much larger clone is present one base from it, and per-base qualities are unavailable. V loses 0 bases of germline sequence and J loses 0 bases, and the interval between the two ends is 14 bases. There are 17 amino acids in the CDR3, from cysteine to phenylalanine inclusive. CDR3 DNA only is kept here, 51 bases in frame from base 1. CDR1 and CDR2 (SGHRS, YFSETQ) derive from the germline V gene. Library method: the immunoSEQ multiplex PCR assay. For TCR sequencing, RNA was extracted from every sample and reverse transcribed into cDNA to serve as template. First-strand cDNA was synthesized with SuperScript III using a 2:1 mix of oligo-dT and random hexamers. A synthetic immune receptor repertoire was used to gauge amplification bias, and whatever bias remained was removed computationally. Turning to the authors' computational methods: Raw reads were preprocessed to remove errors, and CDR3 was defined according to IMGT conventions as the region from the conserved cysteine to phenylalanine. To get clonality, Shannon entropy was normalized by log2 of the number of productive unique TCRs and the result was subtracted from 1. Scalp TCRbeta sequences were cross-referenced with sorted blood CD4 and CD8 repertoires so that the CD4 or CD8 identity of scalp clones could be inferred. The source is immuneACCESS, and TCRdb retained only in-frame sequences with V and J called. Part of the clones is not carried over; for the studies checked, unresolved V genes explain less than half of this, and the remainder is unexplained. The V and J calls and clone size are taken from that table; D and trimming were inferred from the DNA. Recorded for this sample are about 180,000 clones; 51% of them occurred a single time. In total, the top ten clones hold around a tenth of the sample.

This entry is derived from a study of CD8+ T cells in alopecia areata (dated by TCRdb to the late 2010s). About the study as a whole: The treated patients, all with moderate-to-severe alopecia areata, were enrolled in an open-label pilot trial of oral tofacitinib given at 5 to 10 mg twice daily. Tofacitinib was administered for 6 to 18 months, and 6 months of follow-up off drug were then conducted to assess delayed response and recurrence. Disease severity in treated patients was measured with the SALT score, which quantifies the percentage of affected scalp surface area. The study used high-throughput TCRbeta sequencing to examine T cell clonal expansion in alopecia areata, in both the C3H/HeJ mouse model and human patients. Human TCRbeta sequencing covered scalp tissue and sorted CD4+ and CD8+ peripheral blood T cells from patchy and totalis/universalis alopecia areata patients and healthy controls. Biopsies were taken from tofacitinib-treated patients at baseline and again at 4 and 24 weeks into treatment, and several of those patients also had a later scalp biopsy. Clonality in the scalp was compared among normal scalp (n=4), patchy alopecia areata scalp (n=8), and alopecia totalis/universalis scalp (n=8). The RNA source kit depended on sample type: the PAXgene miRNA kit for fixed scalp, the miRNeasy kit for PBMCs, and the RNeasy kit for mouse skin. TCRbeta CDR3 regions were amplified by immunoSEQ multiplex PCR using 35 Vbeta forward and 13 Jbeta reverse primers. The paper's findings and limits, for the study overall: Unlike mouse skin, where gammadelta T cells dominate, normal human skin contains resident alphabeta T cells that get sequenced too, which complicates analysis of the scalp TCR repertoire. Compared with mice, TCR sequences shared between patients were less clear, possibly partly because of HLA diversity across the patient population. Many expanded lesional clones persisted in scalp and blood during tofacitinib treatment, which may partly explain relapse after stopping treatment. Compared with normal scalp, lesional scalp had higher clonality and more expanded CD8+ clones, particularly in alopecia totalis/universalis, a pattern that suggests antigenic drive. Tofacitinib significantly lowered scalp clonality and the number of expanded CD8+ clones among the top 100 scalp clones. Because the treated cohort was small and had only one nonresponder, larger studies are needed to examine links between baseline CD8+ expansion and response.

The intended sense of this specimen's treatment or condition label: oral pan-JAK inhibitor, 5-10 mg twice daily. Lesional scalp punch biopsies and peripheral blood were collected from alopecia areata patients. PBMCs were separated by density centrifugation and stained for CD3, CD4 and CD8, after which CD4+ and CD8+ T cells were sorted on a FACSAria. Recombination joined TRBV5-1 with TRBJ2-3; the D call is tentative, TRBD1 or TRBD2, as each matches 6 bases. This clonotype was obtained from a human donor with alopecia areata. The specimen was CD8+ T cells sorted from blood, collected around week 54, from a patient treated with tofacitinib. DNA sequence: TGCGCCAGCAGCTTGGGAGGCAGGGGACTTAGCACAGATACGCAGTATTTT. This gives the protein CASSLGGRGLSTDTQYF. Supplemented by the reference TRBV5-1 and TRBJ2-3 proteins around the CDR3, the complete variable domain is KAGVTQTPRYLIKTRGQQVTLSCSPISGHRSVSWYQQTPGQGLQFLFEYFSETQRNKGNFPGRFSGRQFSNSRSEMNVSTLELGDSALYLCASSLGGRGLSTDTQYFGPGTRLTVL.